This T cell receptor beta chain was identified in a study of blood T cell repertoires in COVID-19. Profiled with immunoSEQ multiplex PCR; TCRdb holds only in-frame clones, not every one. The data show approximately 200,000 clones, roughly three quarters seen once. The CDR3 is 14 amino acids. The V gene's germline CDR1 is SGHTA and CDR2 FQGNSA. Trimming shortened V by 0 bases and J by 9 bases, and 9 bases separated the two germline ends. The gene calls are TRBV7-2 and TRBJ1-6; the D is unclear. Sequenced material: peripheral blood. The sequence was collected from a woman over 75 with COVID-19, enrolled during active disease. The CDR3 here is CASSLAARGSPLHF. In DNA form, the CDR3 reads TGTGCCAGCAGCTTAGCGGCGCGGGGTTCACCCCTCCACTTT.